The rows below give T cell receptor beta chains drawn from one sample of a study of blood T cell repertoires in COVID-19. TCRdb's table, derived via immunoSEQ multiplex PCR, lists solely in-frame clones and lacks some. The sample includes 200,000 to 300,000 clones, around 90% of them seen just once. Sequenced input: peripheral blood. Every receptor here comes from a man aged 25-45 years with COVID-19, enrolled during active disease. CDR3s include the opening cysteine and the closing phenylalanine or tryptophan. A D gene is named only where the DNA matches it firmly. Size is omitted from some rows. Given values are once, few, many or a class for expanded clones.

size: -; D: -; J: TRBJ1-6; V: TRBV6-5; CDR3: CASSLGGDHSPLHF; DNA: TGTGCCAGCAGCCTAGGTGGCGATCATTCACCCCTCCACTTT
size: few; D: -; J: TRBJ1-2; V: TRBV10-2; CDR3: CASSETGTPHNYGYTF; DNA: TGCGCCAGCAGTGAGACCGGGACACCTCATAACTATGGCTACACCTTC
size: -; D: -; J: TRBJ1-2; V: TRBV5-1; CDR3: CASSLLSGNYGYTF; DNA: TGCGCCAGCAGCTTGTTGTCCGGGAACTATGGCTACACCTTC
size: many; D: -; J: TRBJ2-7; V: TRBV6-5; CDR3: CASRGGQSPYEQYF; DNA: TGTGCCAGCAGGGGGGGACAGAGCCCCTACGAGCAGTACTTC
size: -; D: TRBD1; J: TRBJ2-4; V: TRBV23-1; CDR3: CARTRQGDLQYF; DNA: TGCGCCAGGACTCGACAGGGGGATCTTCAGTACTTC
size: -; D: TRBD2; J: TRBJ2-3; V: TRBV7-7; CDR3: CASSSGTRGFTDTQYF; DNA: TGTGCCAGCAGCTCCGGGACTAGAGGGTTCACAGATACGCAGTATTTT
size: -; D: -; J: TRBJ2-1; V: TRBV5-1; CDR3: CASSSGTRTDVHEQFF; DNA: TGCGCCAGCAGCTCGGGGACCCGGACAGATGTCCATGAGCAGTTCTTC
size: -; D: -; J: TRBJ2-7; V: TRBV7-2; CDR3: CASSFSIESHEQYF; DNA: TGTGCCAGCAGCTTCTCCATTGAGAGTCACGAGCAGTACTTC
size: -; D: TRBD1; J: TRBJ1-5; V: TRBV19; CDR3: CASGTGGFQPQHF; DNA: TGTGCCAGCGGGACAGGGGGATTTCAGCCCCAGCATTTT
size: -; D: TRBD1; J: TRBJ1-5; V: TRBV2; CDR3: CASSDLGQGSSNQPQHF; DNA: TGTGCCAGCAGTGATTTGGGACAGGGTTCTAGCAATCAGCCCCAGCATTTT
size: -; D: -; J: TRBJ1-5; V: TRBV30; CDR3: CAWSRQGRQPQHF; DNA: TGTGCCTGGAGTAGGCAGGGGCGTCAGCCCCAGCATTTT
size: -; D: TRBD2; J: TRBJ2-5; V: TRBV2; CDR3: CASRRGGGEETQYF; DNA: TGTGCCAGCCGTCGGGGCGGGGGGGAAGAGACCCAGTACTTC
size: -; D: -; J: TRBJ1-4; V: TRBV18; CDR3: CASSLDSESEKLFF; DNA: TGTGCCAGCTCACTAGACTCGGAGAGTGAAAAACTGTTTTTT
size: few; D: -; J: TRBJ1-3; V: TRBV5-6; CDR3: CASSLPGSGNTIYF; DNA: TGTGCCAGCAGCTTGCCGGGGTCTGGAAACACCATATATTTT